This entry lists 13 T cell receptor beta chains sequenced from one sample in a study of T cells in Graves' hyperthyroidism and ophthalmopathy. RNA transcripts served as the template for amplifying TCR beta CDR3 regions. TCR CDR3 underwent first-round RT-PCR with the HTBI primer set. One entry per CDR3 protein results from TCRdb running MiXCR on the multiplex PCR reads. Among about 840,000 distinct CDR3 sequences listed, roughly 40% were seen once. The material sequenced was blood. These receptors were obtained from a man between 18 and 35 years old with Graves' hyperthyroidism.

The chain has TRBV7-2 and TRBJ1-2; D is ambiguous. Germline V CDR1 and CDR2: SGHTA, FQGNSA. This CDR3 has 14 amino acids. V lost 5 bases, J lost 6 bases, and 16 bases lay in between. CDR3 loop: CASSASGPTDGYTF. The CDR3 nucleotides read TGTGCCAGCAGCGCGTCCGGGCCAACGGATGGCTACACCTTC.

This clonotype was detected only a few times. V gene TRBV20-1 combines with J gene TRBJ2-3; 10 nucleotides line up with TRBD2. The length of the CDR3 is 13 residues. CDR1 is DFQATT and CDR2 is SNEGSKA in the germline V gene (reference sequence). The V gene end was trimmed by 4 bases and the J gene end by 4 bases; junction bases not matched to a gene: 2. In DNA form, the CDR3 reads TGCAGTGCTACACTAGCGGGACCAGATACGCAGTATTTT. It codes for CSATLAGPDTQYF.

This clonotype was counted only a few times. This rearrangement joins TRBV14 to TRBJ2-2; D is undetermined. The CDR3 totals 13 residues. From germline, CDR1 is SGHDN and CDR2 FVKESK. Trimming took off 3 bases at V and 6 bases at J, with 8 bases between the two ends. CDR3 DNA sequence: TGTGCCAGCAGCCAGGCCCCCCCCGGGGAGCTGTTTTTT. This codes for CASSQAPPGELFF.

The rearrangement uses TRBV12-3 or TRBV12-4 and TRBJ1-5; D possibly corresponds to TRBD1 (5 bases). With 4 bases removed from V and 4 bases from J, the gap between germline ends came to 14 bases. CDR3 length: 15 amino acids. In DNA form, the CDR3 reads TGTGCCAGCAGTTGGCGGGACGGTGAAAATCAGCCCCAGCATTTT. The encoded protein is CASSWRDGENQPQHF.

This clonotype appeared a few times. The gene calls are TRBV5-1 and TRBJ1-2; the D gene is possibly TRBD1 (6 bases). V was shortened by 0 bases and J by 4 bases, with 13 bases between the two germline ends. Germline loops: CDR1 SGHRS, CDR2 YFSETQ. The CDR3 length is 15 residues. Here the CDR3 reads CASSLEGGEVYGYTF. In nucleotides, the CDR3 is TGCGCCAGCAGCTTGGAGGGGGGCGAGGTCTATGGCTACACCTTC.

This clonotype was counted a few times. The rearrangement joins TRBV4-3 to TRBJ2-7, with D possibly being TRBD2 (7 bases). Trimming pared 0 bases from V and 4 bases from J, leaving 19 bases between. The CDR3 is 17 residues long. CDR1 is LGHNA, CDR2 YSLEER, per germline. The CDR3, as DNA: TGCGCCAGCAGCCAAGATCATGGGGGGGCGAGATCATACGAGCAGTACTTC. Its translation: CASSQDHGGARSYEQYF.

In this sample, this clonotype turned up many times. The chain combines TRBV29-1 with TRBJ2-7; D may be TRBD1 or TRBD2 (5 bases each). V was shortened by 6 bases and J by 3 bases, with 15 bases between the two germline ends. Germline values: CDR1 SQVTM, CDR2 ANQGSEA. The CDR3 is 13 amino acids. This chain's CDR3 is CSVFQGPNYEQYF. In DNA form, the CDR3 reads TGCAGCGTCTTTCAGGGACCGAACTACGAGCAGTACTTC.

J is TRBJ2-7 and V is TRBV5-1; D not resolved. Looked up from germline, CDR1 is SGHRS and CDR2 is YFSETQ. Trimming shortened V by 4 bases and J by 4 bases, and 15 bases separated the two germline ends. There are 14 residues in the CDR3. In DNA, the CDR3 is TGCGCCAGCAGCCAAGAAGGCAGCCGTTACGAGCAGTACTTC. This sequence encodes CASSQEGSRYEQYF.

This clonotype was counted ten times or more. The chain has TRBV15 and TRBJ2-7, with D possibly matching TRBD1 (6 bases). This CDR3 contains 15 residues. Germline V gene sequence: CDR1 LNHNV, CDR2 YYDKDF (reference sequence). V dropped 0 bases and J dropped 6 bases, with 15 bases sitting between them. The CDR3 sequence: CATSRDLGRGSEQYF. CDR3 DNA sequence: TGTGCCACCAGCAGAGATCTCGGCAGGGGCTCCGAGCAGTACTTC.

Of note for this clonotype: This may be a read error, as it is one base from a much larger clone. The CDR3 reads CASSRTGLFQPQHF. The CDR3 DNA reads TGTGCCAGTAGCCGGACAGGACTTTTTCAGCCCCAGCATTTT. The rearrangement joins TRBV19 to TRBJ1-5; TRBD1 aligns across 7 bases. The CDR3 runs 14 residues. Germline assignment: CDR1 LNHDA and CDR2 SQIVND (reference sequence). V was clipped by 6 bases and J by 6 bases; unmatched bases: 8.

V usage is TRBV20-1 and J usage is TRBJ1-6; tentative D call: TRBD1 (6 bases). Germline CDR1 and CDR2: DFQATT and SNEGSKA (reference sequence). Trimming shortened V by 3 bases and J by 14 bases, and 20 bases separated the two germline ends. CDR3 length: 14 amino acids. This CDR3 is CSARAGASWGTLHF. CDR3 DNA: TGCAGTGCTAGGGCAGGGGCTTCGTGGGGGACCCTCCACTTT.

This clonotype has a count of ten or more. The chain joins TRBV25-1 to TRBJ2-7, with a possible D match to TRBD1 (6 bases). Trimming removed 6 bases at V and 7 bases at J, with 16 bases between. The CDR3 sequence is 13 residues long. Germline assignment: CDR1 MGHDK and CDR2 SYGVNS. CDR3 in amino acids: CASRITGQEEQYF. CDR3 DNA sequence: TGTGCCAGCAGGATAACAGGGCAAGAAGAGCAGTACTTC.

The chain recombines TRBV12-3 or TRBV12-4 with TRBJ2-2; TRBD2 matches 7 bases. The CDR3 is 14 amino acids. The V segment lost 4 bases and the J segment 7 bases; nucleotides outside the gene matches: 6. The CDR3 region has the DNA TGTGCCAGCAGTTACCGGGGGGACTACGGGGAGCTGTTTTTT. Translated, it gives CASSYRGDYGELFF.